Each of the 26 T cell receptor beta chains below was sequenced from the same sample in a study of OX40 agonist ivuxolimab in advanced cancers. This table comes from immunoSEQ multiplex PCR, and its TCRdb copy is limited to in-frame clones, with some not included. This sample has about 82,000 clones; around 90% occur once, and the top ten carry about 2.5%. Sample: CD4+ or CD8+ T cells sorted from blood, taken in a trial of the OX40 agonist ivuxolimab. Receptors originate from an adult with an advanced solid tumor such as melanoma, head and neck, liver or kidney cancer.

The V and J genes are TRBV9 and TRBJ2-2; D unresolved. The V end lost 0 bases, the J end lost 5 bases, and 11 bases lay between the germline ends. CDR1 and CDR2 (germline): SGDLS, YYNGEE. This CDR3 has 15 residues. CDR3 DNA: TGTGCCAGCAGCGTAGTACCGGCTATGACCGGGGAGCTGTTTTTT. Its translation: CASSVVPAMTGELFF.

This chain connects TRBV7-2 to TRBJ1-6; D unclear. The V and J ends lost 4 bases and 16 bases respectively, with 11 bases between them. CDR3 length: 11 residues. Per the germline V gene, CDR1 is SGHTA and CDR2 is FQGNSA. This chain's CDR3 is CASSSGPFLHF. The DNA of the CDR3 is TGTGCCAGCAGCTCCGGGCCGTTTCTCCACTTT.

This chain uses TRBV5-1 with TRBJ2-5; D is undetermined. Trimming pared 4 bases from V and 2 bases from J, leaving 6 bases between. CDR1 SGHRS and CDR2 YFSETQ come from the germline V gene. The CDR3 length is 12 residues. DNA of the CDR3: TGCGCCAGCAGCCGGATGCAAGAGACCCAGTACTTC. Amino acid sequence: CASSRMQETQYF. Full variable domain (rest looked up from reference TRBV5-1 and TRBJ2-5): KAGVTQTPRYLIKTRGQQVTLSCSPISGHRSVSWYQQTPGQGLQFLFEYFSETQRNKGNFPGRFSGRQFSNSRSEMNVSTLELGDSALYLCASSRMQETQYFGPGTRLLVL.

This chain connects TRBV6-1 to TRBJ1-1; D possibly corresponds to TRBD1 (6 bases). Looked up from germline, CDR1 is MNHNS and CDR2 is SASEGT. Trimming took 0 bases from V and 4 from J, leaving 12 bases between them. The CDR3 loop spans 15 amino acids. The CDR3: CASSEASGATTEAFF. For the CDR3, the DNA is TGTGCCAGCAGTGAAGCGTCAGGGGCTACCACTGAAGCTTTCTTT.

The chain combines TRBV4-2 with TRBJ2-2, with 8 bases fitting TRBD2. The CDR3 has 15 residues. Looked up from germline, CDR1 is LGHNA and CDR2 is YNFKEQ. V dropped 8 bases and J dropped 3; count of bases not matched to a gene: 8. CDR3 residues: CASRTGTRDTGELFF. The CDR3 bases are TGTGCCAGCCGGACCGGGACTAGAGACACCGGGGAGCTGTTTTTT.

The chain has TRBV19 and TRBJ2-5, with 8 nucleotides matching TRBD1. With V trimmed by 4 bases and J by 5 bases, 18 bases remained unmatched. The CDR3 sequence is 18 residues long. Germline-derived CDR1 and CDR2 are LNHDA and SQIVND (reference sequence). CDR3 coding DNA: TGTGCCAGTAGTACCCTACATCAGGGGGCGCGCGACAAGGAGACCCAGTACTTC. Translation: CASSTLHQGARDKETQYF.

The genes are TRBV6-5 and TRBJ2-7, with D possibly called TRBD1 or TRBD2 (5 bases each). Per germline, CDR1 MNHEY and CDR2 SVGAGI. Trimming removed 5 bases at V and 6 bases at J, with 14 bases between. CDR3 length equals 13 residues. The CDR3 here is CASSPGPGSEQYF. The CDR3 DNA follows: TGTGCCAGCAGTCCGGGGCCTGGGAGCGAGCAGTACTTC.

The V and J genes are TRBV7-9 and TRBJ2-1, with TRBD2 matching over 9 bases. There are 16 residues in the CDR3. J was trimmed by 7 bases and V by 4 bases; bases with no gene match: 11. Per germline, CDR1 SEHNR and CDR2 FQNEAQ (reference sequence). The CDR3 nucleotides are TGTGCCAGCAGCTCCCGGTTGAATAGCGGGAGTAATGAGCAGTTCTTC. Residues: CASSSRLNSGSNEQFF.

The genes are TRBV16 and TRBJ1-1, with D possibly TRBD1 on 6 matching bases. The germline V gene has CDR1 KGHSY and CDR2 FQNENV. This CDR3 region has 16 residues. Deletions cut 6 bases from V and 1 base from J, with 18 bases between. The CDR3 loop is CASSRIPGQTNTEAFF. The CDR3 DNA is TGTGCCAGCAGTCGTATACCGGGACAAACGAACACTGAAGCTTTCTTT.

The V and J genes are TRBV6-6 and TRBJ1-2; no reliable D call. CDR3 length: 15 residues. In germline, CDR1 is MNHNY, CDR2 SVGAGI (reference sequence). Trimming took off 0 bases at V and 7 bases at J, with 15 bases between the two ends. For the CDR3, the DNA is TGTGCCAGCAGTTACTCCCCAGGAGTTGGAGGTGGCTACACCTTC. Translating gives CASSYSPGVGGGYTF.

The rearrangement links TRBV5-6 to TRBJ2-7, with unresolved D. In germline, CDR1 is SGHDT, CDR2 YYEEEE. Trimming removed 2 bases from V and 5 bases from J, with 11 bases in between. The CDR3 has 13 residues. In DNA form, the CDR3 reads TGTGCCAGCAGCTTAGTATCCCGCGACGAGCAGTACTTC. Protein sequence: CASSLVSRDEQYF.

The gene calls are TRBV9 and TRBJ2-7; 16 positions agree with TRBD2. J lost 4 bases, V lost 2 bases, and 6 bases had no gene match. There are 17 residues in the CDR3. Germline CDR1 reads SGDLS; CDR2 reads YYNGEE. This CDR3 reads CASSVGLAGGAKYEQYF. The CDR3, as DNA: TGTGCCAGCAGCGTGGGACTAGCGGGAGGGGCGAAGTACGAGCAGTACTTC.

This clone was observed a handful of times. J is TRBJ1-5 and V is TRBV4-1; D is possibly TRBD1 (6 bases). The CDR3 spans 16 residues. Trimming took 0 bases from V and 6 from J, leaving 15 bases between them. Germline lookup yields CDR1 MGHRA and CDR2 YSYEKL. The CDR3 sequence: CASSQDKVGGPQPQHF. The CDR3, as DNA: TGCGCCAGCAGCCAAGACAAGGTTGGGGGCCCTCAGCCCCAGCATTTT.

This chain uses TRBV7-2 with TRBJ2-5; the D is unclear. The CDR3 length is 15 residues. CDR1 and CDR2 from the germline V gene are SGHTA and FQGNSA. V was cut by 2 bases and J by 1 base, with 11 bases left in between. DNA of the CDR3: TGTGCCAGCAGCTTATACCGAGAAATCCAAGAGACCCAGTACTTC. Its translation is CASSLYREIQETQYF.

This sequence joins TRBV11-2 and TRBJ2-7; no firm D call. V lost 1 base and J lost 4, with 14 bases in between. The CDR3 has 15 amino acids. CDR1 is SGHAT, CDR2 FQNNGV, per germline. The CDR3 DNA reads TGTGCCAGCAGCTTAGGATGGACCGGAACGTACGAGCAGTACTTC. This encodes CASSLGWTGTYEQYF.

To note about this clone: The sample carries other DNA sequences with the same CDR3. V usage is TRBV6-5 and J usage is TRBJ2-5; D remains ambiguous. This CDR3 comprises 10 residues. Deletions cut 8 bases from V and 1 base from J, with 2 bases between. Germline V CDR1 and CDR2: MNHEY, SVGAGI. The CDR3 DNA reads TGTGCCAGCTCCCAAGAGACCCAGTACTTC. This encodes CASSQETQYF.

CDR3: CASSMGDSGANVLTF. The CDR3 region has the DNA TGTGCCAGTAGTATGGGGGACTCTGGGGCCAACGTCCTGACTTTC. The chain combines TRBV19 with TRBJ2-6, with D perhaps assigned TRBD1 or TRBD2 (5 bases each). CDR1 LNHDA and CDR2 SQIVND come from the germline V gene (reference sequence). Trimming took off 3 bases at V and 0 bases at J, with 6 bases between the two ends. The CDR3 contains 15 residues.

The chain joins TRBV6-5 to TRBJ2-7; possible D gene TRBD1, 5 bases. This CDR3 comprises 11 residues. Germline assignment: CDR1 MNHEY and CDR2 SVGAGI. The V and J ends lost 2 bases and 9 bases respectively, with 8 bases between them. For the CDR3, the DNA is TGTGCCAGCAGTTACAGGGGCCTGCAGTACTTC. The encoded protein is CASSYRGLQYF.

The rearrangement joins TRBV2 to TRBJ2-7; possibly TRBD2 for D (6 bases). This CDR3 is 12 amino acids long. Germline V gene sequence: CDR1 SNHLY, CDR2 FYNNEI. V was shortened by 7 bases and J by 1 base, with 8 bases between the two germline ends. CDR3 DNA: TGTGCCAGCAAGGACTATTCCTACGAGCAGTACTTC. This sequence encodes CASKDYSYEQYF.

In nucleotides, the CDR3 is TGTGCCAGTAGACCGGGGGGAACGAACACCGGGGAGCTGTTTTTT. Encoded protein: CASRPGGTNTGELFF. This rearrangement joins TRBV19 to TRBJ2-2; 7 nucleotides match TRBD2. CDR1 and CDR2 (germline): LNHDA, SQIVND (reference sequence). The CDR3 runs 15 residues. V was pared by 6 bases and J by 0 bases, with 4 bases of the junction left unmatched.

V gene TRBV28 combines with J gene TRBJ2-5; a weak D match, TRBD1 (6 bases). Germline CDR1 is MDHEN and CDR2 is SYDVKM. V was shortened by 2 bases and J by 4 bases, with 14 bases between the two germline ends. The CDR3 sequence is 15 residues long. Here the CDR3 reads CASSLLGTLGETQYF. The CDR3, as DNA: TGTGCCAGCAGTTTACTAGGGACACTAGGAGAGACCCAGTACTTC.

The J gene is TRBJ2-1, the V gene TRBV5-1; 11 bases line up with TRBD2. The CDR3 covers 15 residues. The J segment lost 4 bases and the V segment lost 4 bases, leaving 4 bases of the junction unmatched. Germline assignment: CDR1 SGHRS and CDR2 YFSETQ. The CDR3: CASSRGTSGYNEQFF. The CDR3 region has the DNA TGCGCCAGCAGCCGAGGGACTAGCGGTTACAATGAGCAGTTCTTC.

This chain's CDR3 is CASTRVAGPYEQYF. As DNA, the CDR3 is TGTGCCAGCACCAGGGTTGCGGGCCCCTACGAGCAGTACTTC. The V and J genes are TRBV6-5 and TRBJ2-7, with D perhaps given as TRBD1 or TRBD2 (5 bases each). Germline V gives CDR1 MNHEY, CDR2 SVGAGI. The CDR3 is 14 amino acids. The germline V and J ends were trimmed by 7 bases and 2 bases, with 15 bases remaining between them.

The rearrangement joins TRBV29-1 to TRBJ1-3, with no clear D. Germline V gene data show CDR1 as SQVTM and CDR2 as ANQGSEA. CDR3 length equals 13 residues. V was trimmed by 7 bases and J by 0 bases, leaving 10 bases between them. CDR3: CSAIVSSGNTIYF. The CDR3 DNA reads as TGCAGCGCGATCGTCAGCTCTGGAAACACCATATATTTT.

V is TRBV28 and J is TRBJ2-7, with 8 nucleotides matching TRBD2. J lost 6 bases, V lost 5 bases, and 15 bases had no gene match. The CDR3 is 16 amino acids. The germline CDR1 and CDR2 sequences are MDHEN and SYDVKM. CDR3 residues: CASSLGGGAGVIEQYF. Written as DNA, the CDR3 is TGTGCCAGCAGTCTCGGGGGGGGAGCGGGAGTAATCGAGCAGTACTTC.

The chain carries TRBV5-1 and TRBJ1-6, with a weak D call TRBD1 (5 bases). With 5 bases removed from V and 6 bases from J, the gap between germline ends came to 9 bases. This CDR3 contains 13 residues. Germline V gene data show CDR1 as SGHRS and CDR2 as YFSETQ. The CDR3 DNA sequence: TGCGCCAGCAGATCAGGGAGTAATTCACCCCTCCACTTT. It is translated as CASRSGSNSPLHF.